This passage covers 14 T cell receptor beta chains from one sample sequenced in a study of beta chain features in type 1 diabetes. Since all of the isolated RNA was reverse transcribed, expressed TCRB transcripts were what got sequenced. Generated by immunoSEQ multiplex PCR, the TCRdb table keeps only in-frame clones and is missing some. This table holds 430,000 or so clones, about 10% found once. The sequenced sample consisted of naive CD4+ T cells from blood. These receptors were obtained from a woman under 30 in good health.

This clone has only a few counts. The chain couples TRBV5-6 to TRBJ1-4, with TRBD1 identical over 9 bases. V dropped 5 bases and J dropped 7; count of bases not matched to a gene: 6. In germline, CDR1 is SGHDT, CDR2 YYEEEE. The CDR3 is 14 amino acids. The CDR3 loop reads CASSYRGPGEKLFF. The DNA of the CDR3 is TGTGCCAGCAGTTACAGGGGGCCAGGTGAAAAACTGTTTTTT.

The rearrangement joins TRBV7-9 to TRBJ2-3, with unresolved D. This CDR3 is built from 12 residues. V dropped 5 bases and J dropped 8 bases, with 11 bases sitting between them. Germline values: CDR1 SEHNR, CDR2 FQNEAQ (reference sequence). CDR3 sequence reads: CASSNPPGTQYF. The CDR3 bases are TGTGCCAGCAGCAATCCGCCGGGTACGCAGTATTTT.

V usage is TRBV5-1 and J usage is TRBJ1-5; D gene unclear. Germline CDR1 is SGHRS and CDR2 is YFSETQ. CDR3 size: 13 residues. Between the trimmed V and J ends, which lost 4 bases and 5 bases, there was a span of 10 bases. In DNA, the CDR3 is TGCGCCAGCAGCATCCTTGGGGATCAGCCCCAGCATTTT. It codes for CASSILGDQPQHF.

The chain joins TRBV7-9 to TRBJ2-7, with no clear D. Trimming left V 5 bases short and J 0 bases short, with 11 bases between. The length of the CDR3 is 14 residues. From germline, CDR1 is SEHNR and CDR2 FQNEAQ (reference sequence). CDR3 region: CASSPSRTSYEQYF. Written as DNA, the CDR3 is TGTGCCAGCAGCCCCTCGAGGACCTCCTACGAGCAGTACTTC.

This clone was observed a handful of times. The chain employs TRBV11-2 and TRBJ1-3; TRBD1 aligns across 8 bases. This CDR3 contains 18 residues. Germline V gene sequence: CDR1 SGHAT, CDR2 FQNNGV. The V gene end was trimmed by 2 bases and the J gene end by 2 bases; junction bases not matched to a gene: 11. The CDR3 here is CASSLFPTGTGPGNTIYF. CDR3 nucleotides: TGTGCCAGCAGCTTATTCCCGACTGGGACAGGCCCTGGAAACACCATATATTTT. The complete variable domain, with remaining parts taken from reference TRBV11-2 and TRBJ1-3, reads EAGVAQSPRYKIIEKRQSVAFWCNPISGHATLYWYQQILGQGPKLLIQFQNNGVVDDSQLPKDRFSAERLKGVDSTLKIQPAKLEDSAVYLCASSLFPTGTGPGNTIYFGEGSWLTVV.

Only a few counts were recorded for this clone. V is TRBV4-2 and J is TRBJ2-5; 10 nucleotides agree with TRBD2. The CDR3 runs to 13 residues. Germline V gene data show CDR1 as LGHNA and CDR2 as YNFKEQ. Trimming cost V 8 bases and J 5 bases; bases outside gene matches: 5. The CDR3: CASRLAGEETQYF. DNA of the CDR3: TGTGCCAGCCGGCTAGCGGGAGAGGAGACCCAGTACTTC.

A single count supports this clone. V and J are TRBV18 and TRBJ2-6; maybe TRBD2 (5 bases). Trimming pared 3 bases from V and 2 bases from J, leaving 8 bases between. Germline CDR1 and CDR2: KGHSH and LQKENI. There are 15 residues in the CDR3. The CDR3: CASSPSGAGANVLTF. CDR3 coding DNA: TGTGCCAGCTCACCGTCCGGGGCTGGGGCCAACGTCCTGACTTTC.

V and J are TRBV19 and TRBJ2-1; D might be TRBD1 (6 bases). This CDR3 region has 15 residues. V was trimmed by 6 bases and J by 0 bases, leaving 12 bases between them. The germline V gene encodes CDR1 LNHDA and CDR2 SQIVND (reference sequence). In DNA, the CDR3 is TGTGCCAGTAGCACCGACAGGAGCTCCTACAATGAGCAGTTCTTC. It translates to CASSTDRSSYNEQFF.

This chain connects TRBV29-1 to TRBJ2-3; D remains unclear. Trimming stripped 7 bases from V and 2 bases from J, with 4 bases between. CDR1 and CDR2 (germline): SQVTM, ANQGSEA. The CDR3 contains 10 residues. The CDR3 region has the DNA TGCAGCGAAGTCACAGATACGCAGTATTTT. It is translated as CSEVTDTQYF.

This clone showed up just a few times. The chain uses TRBV28 and TRBJ2-3; D call uncertain. The CDR3 has 11 amino acids. Trimming removed 5 bases from V and 7 bases from J, with 7 bases in between. Germline CDR1 reads MDHEN; CDR2 reads SYDVKM. CDR3 sequence reads: CASSRSNTQYF. The CDR3 region has the DNA TGTGCCAGCAGTCGGTCCAATACGCAGTATTTT.

The table lists this clone with a few counts. The rearrangement joins TRBV9 to TRBJ1-4; no reliable D call. CDR1 SGDLS and CDR2 YYNGEE come from the germline V gene. Between the trimmed V and J ends, which lost 3 bases and 6 bases, there was a span of 15 bases. The CDR3 loop spans 15 amino acids. This CDR3 reads CASSALEGPYEKLFF. The DNA of the CDR3 is TGTGCCAGCAGCGCCCTGGAGGGCCCCTATGAAAAACTGTTTTTT.

This clone appeared once. This chain connects TRBV2 to TRBJ2-1, with 9 bases lining up with TRBD2. There are 14 residues in the CDR3. CDR1 is SNHLY, CDR2 FYNNEI, per germline. Unmatched junction bases numbered 7, after V lost 6 bases and J lost 7 bases. The CDR3 spells CASSAAGGWNEQFF. The CDR3 DNA sequence: TGTGCCAGCAGCGCAGCGGGAGGATGGAATGAGCAGTTCTTC.

This clone was counted only a few times. The chain has TRBV14 and TRBJ2-3; unclear D gene. V lost 0 bases and J 2 bases, leaving 9 bases between the germline ends. CDR3 length: 15 amino acids. Germline lookup yields CDR1 SGHDN and CDR2 FVKESK. The CDR3 protein is CASSQETVLTDTQYF. CDR3 nucleotides: TGTGCCAGCAGCCAAGAGACTGTCCTCACAGATACGCAGTATTTT. Full variable domain (rest looked up from reference TRBV14 and TRBJ2-3): EAGVTQFPSHSVIEKGQTVTLRCDPISGHDNLYWYRRVMGKEIKFLLHFVKESKQDESGMPNNRFLAERTGGTYSTLKVQPAELEDSGVYFCASSQETVLTDTQYFGPGTRLTVL.

Remarks on this clone: This specimen includes other DNA sequences encoding the same CDR3. The V and J genes are TRBV30 and TRBJ2-4; a possible D gene is TRBD1 (6 bases). V lost 0 bases, J lost 6 bases, and 6 bases lay in between. Germline CDR1 reads GTSNPN; CDR2 reads SVGIG (reference sequence). This CDR3 has 12 amino acids. As DNA, the CDR3 is TGTGCCTGGAGTGTGACAGGAAACATTCAGTACTTC. Protein: CAWSVTGNIQYF. Full variable domain (rest looked up from reference TRBV30 and TRBJ2-4): SQTIHQWPATLVQPVGSPLSLECTVEGTSNPNLYWYRQAAGRGLQLLFYSVGIGQISSEVPQNLSASRPQDRQFILSSKKLLLSDSGFYLCAWSVTGNIQYFGAGTRLSVL.